The 22 T cell receptor beta chains below all came from one sample that was sequenced in a study of response to subunit inactivated influenza vaccine. TCRdb analysed the RT-PCR reads with MiXCR anew, one entry per CDR3 protein. Altogether about 650,000 distinct CDR3 sequences are present, around 16% being singletons, with the ten largest covering around 10%. The sample here was PBMCs from blood, taken roughly 13 days after vaccination. The receptor set was obtained from a man aged 45-65 years who received an inactivated influenza vaccine.

The chain joins TRBV29-1 to TRBJ1-1; D is possibly TRBD1 (5 bases). CDR3 size: 15 residues. Germline assignment: CDR1 SQVTM and CDR2 ANQGSEA. The V gene lost 2 bases and the J gene lost 0 bases, with 13 bases spanning the gap. CDR3 in amino acids: CSVENTGQMNTEAFF. The CDR3, as DNA: TGCAGCGTTGAAAACACGGGGCAAATGAACACTGAAGCTTTCTTT.

The V call is TRBV20-1, the J call TRBJ2-3; D gene unclear. V dropped 0 bases and J dropped 2 bases, with 12 bases sitting between them. The CDR3 loop spans 15 amino acids. Germline V gene lookup returns CDR1 DFQATT and CDR2 SNEGSKA (reference sequence). The CDR3 loop reads CSARDVQDVTDTQYF. The CDR3 DNA is TGCAGTGCTAGAGACGTCCAGGACGTCACAGATACGCAGTATTTT.

This clonotype was counted many times. A junction boundary mismatches the germline segment, possibly from a read error. This sequence joins TRBV5-1 and TRBJ2-7; the match to TRBD1 covers 7 bases. The CDR3 covers 14 residues. Germline V CDR1 and CDR2: SGHRS, YFSETQ. The CDR3 DNA reads TGTGCCAGCAGCTTAGGGACAGTCTCCTACGAGCAGTACTTC. This codes for CASSLGTVSYEQYF.

This rearrangement joins TRBV27 to TRBJ1-2; D gene unclear. V lost 4 bases and J 5 bases, leaving 17 bases between the germline ends. This CDR3 comprises 15 residues. Per germline, CDR1 MNHEY and CDR2 SMNVEV (reference sequence). The CDR3 loop is CASSYGPDLIYGYTF. The CDR3 nucleotides are TGTGCCAGCAGTTATGGACCCGACTTGATTTATGGCTACACCTTC.

This clonotype was found a few times. The rearrangement joins TRBV19 to TRBJ2-1; D uncertain. Germline V gene data show CDR1 as LNHDA and CDR2 as SQIVND (reference sequence). This CDR3 is 17 amino acids long. Between the trimmed V and J ends, which lost 4 bases and 2 bases, there was a span of 18 bases. CDR3 bases: TGTGCCAGTAGTAAAACTTACTCTGCTCTCACCTACAATGAGCAGTTCTTC. It translates to CASSKTYSALTYNEQFF.

A few counts support this clonotype. This sequence joins TRBV12-3 or TRBV12-4 and TRBJ2-1; a possible D gene is TRBD1 (5 bases). This CDR3 spans 12 amino acids. V was clipped by 5 bases and J by 7 bases, with 9 bases between them. The chain's CDR3 is CASSHTGNEQFF. Here the CDR3 DNA reads TGTGCCAGCAGTCACACAGGAAATGAGCAGTTCTTC.

V and J are TRBV12-3 or TRBV12-4 and TRBJ2-1; perhaps TRBD2 as D (6 bases). The length of the CDR3 is 15 residues. Trimming took 7 bases from V and 2 from J, leaving 15 bases between them. The CDR3 DNA reads TGTGCCAGCATCCCCGGGGGAACCCCCTACAATGAGCAGTTCTTC. Its protein product is CASIPGGTPYNEQFF.

This chain uses TRBV20-1 with TRBJ2-1; D tentatively fits TRBD1 or TRBD2 (5 bases each). This CDR3 is built from 19 residues. CDR1 is DFQATT, CDR2 SNEGSKA, per germline (reference sequence). Trimming removed 1 base from V and 0 bases from J, with 22 bases in between. The CDR3 is CSARVARAGGESSYNEQFF. DNA for the CDR3: TGCAGTGCTAGAGTAGCCAGGGCAGGAGGCGAGAGCTCCTACAATGAGCAGTTCTTC.

The CDR3 here is CASGLEGEQYF. For the CDR3, the DNA is TGTGCCAGCGGACTGGAGGGCGAGCAGTACTTC. The chain has TRBV7-8 and TRBJ2-7; D possibly corresponds to TRBD2 (6 bases). CDR1 and CDR2 (germline): SGHVS, FQNEAQ. V lost 8 bases, J lost 6 bases, and 11 bases lay in between. The CDR3 consists of 11 residues.

V gene TRBV24-1 combines with J gene TRBJ2-2; D may correspond to TRBD1 or TRBD2 (5 bases each). Germline lookup yields CDR1 KGHDR and CDR2 SFDVKD. CDR3 size: 14 residues. V was clipped by 8 bases and J by 5 bases, with 14 bases between them. In DNA form, the CDR3 reads TGTGCCACCATGGTCGGGGCCGAGACCGGGGAGCTGTTTTTT. Amino acids: CATMVGAETGELFF.

The V call is TRBV7-2, the J call TRBJ1-1; D ambiguous. The CDR3 runs to 13 residues. Trimming shortened V by 3 bases and J by 1 base, and 6 bases separated the two germline ends. Germline CDR1 SGHTA, CDR2 FQGNSA. The CDR3 sequence: CASSLMQNTEAFF. DNA of the CDR3: TGTGCCAGCAGCTTGATGCAGAACACTGAAGCTTTCTTT.

CDR3 region: CASSPGTALTDTQYF. For the CDR3, the DNA is TGTGCCAGCAGTCCCGGGACTGCTCTCACAGATACGCAGTATTTT. The chain couples TRBV6-1 to TRBJ2-3, with D maybe TRBD2 (6 bases). In germline, CDR1 is MNHNS, CDR2 SASEGT. V was pared by 5 bases and J by 2 bases, with 14 bases between. There are 15 residues in the CDR3.

The chain joins TRBV12-3 or TRBV12-4 to TRBJ1-5; no firm D call. V lost 2 bases and J 7 bases, leaving 15 bases between the germline ends. The CDR3 contains 15 residues. The CDR3 spells CASSLSWEVRQPQHF. CDR3 nucleotide sequence: TGTGCCAGCAGTTTAAGCTGGGAGGTTCGCCAGCCCCAGCATTTT.

This clonotype was seen more than once but under ten times. The chain employs TRBV7-6 and TRBJ2-3; TRBD2 aligns across 9 bases. There are 15 residues in the CDR3. Unmatched junction bases numbered 6, after V lost 2 bases and J lost 6 bases. The germline gives CDR1 SGHVS, CDR2 FNYEAQ. DNA for the CDR3: TGTGCCAGCAGCTTACAAGCGGGGGGTAAGGATACGCAGTATTTT. It is translated as CASSLQAGGKDTQYF.

The V and J genes are TRBV19 and TRBJ2-3; D might be TRBD1 (6 bases). This CDR3 comprises 15 residues. Germline V gene lookup returns CDR1 LNHDA and CDR2 SQIVND (reference sequence). Trimming took 5 bases from V and 2 from J, leaving 14 bases between them. The CDR3 loop reads CASSPQGGLTDTQYF. The CDR3 nucleotides read TGTGCCAGTAGTCCACAGGGTGGACTCACAGATACGCAGTATTTT.

This clonotype was observed a handful of times. The V gene is TRBV28, the J gene TRBJ2-1; 8 positions match TRBD2. The CDR3 is made up of 15 amino acids. V lost 4 bases to trimming and J lost 7 bases; unmatched junction nucleotides: 9. Looked up from germline, CDR1 is MDHEN and CDR2 is SYDVKM. The CDR3 coding sequence is TGTGCCAGCAGTTCGCCCGGGACTAGGGGGAATGAGCAGTTCTTC. Its protein product is CASSSPGTRGNEQFF. The full variable domain, rest sourced from reference TRBV28 and TRBJ2-1, is DVKVTQSSRYLVKRTGEKVFLECVQDMDHENMFWYRQDPGLGLRLIYFSYDVKMKEKGDIPEGYSVSREKKERFSLILESASTNQTSMYLCASSSPGTRGNEQFFGPGTRLTVL.

There are many counts of this clonotype. The chain employs TRBV20-1 and TRBJ2-2; D gene uncertain. The CDR3 extends over 13 amino acids. The germline V gene encodes CDR1 DFQATT and CDR2 SNEGSKA (reference sequence). The V end lost 0 bases, the J end lost 5 bases, and 7 bases lay between the germline ends. This CDR3 is CSARDVRTGELFF. In nucleotides, the CDR3 is TGCAGTGCTAGAGATGTTCGTACCGGGGAGCTGTTTTTT.

The V and J genes are TRBV5-8 and TRBJ1-1; 9 positions match TRBD1. CDR1 and CDR2 from the germline V gene are SGHTS and YDEGEE. Trimming removed 1 base from V and 2 bases from J; junction bases left unmatched: 3. This CDR3 has 15 amino acids. CDR3 in DNA: TGTGCCAGCAGCTTGACAGGGGGCATCAACACTGAAGCTTTCTTT. The encoded protein is CASSLTGGINTEAFF.

The V and J genes are TRBV28 and TRBJ2-3, with 14 bases matching TRBD2. In germline, CDR1 is MDHEN, CDR2 SYDVKM. J was trimmed by 7 bases and V by 4 bases; bases with no gene match: 7. There are 16 residues in the CDR3. The CDR3 spells CASSSPGLAGDHTQYF. The DNA of the CDR3 is TGTGCCAGCAGTTCACCGGGACTAGCGGGGGATCATACGCAGTATTTT.

This clonotype was detected a few times. The V gene is TRBV28, the J gene TRBJ2-2, with 9 bases aligning to TRBD2. In germline, CDR1 is MDHEN, CDR2 SYDVKM. Losses at the gene ends were 2 bases for V and 3 bases for J; bases not matched to a gene: 16. The CDR3 loop spans 20 amino acids. The CDR3 bases are TGTGCCAGCAGTTTAATGTGGGCTGAGATAGCGGGGGAATACACCGGGGAGCTGTTTTTT. It yields the protein CASSLMWAEIAGEYTGELFF.

J is TRBJ2-1 and V is TRBV10-3, with 7 positions matching TRBD2. Germline-derived CDR1 and CDR2 are ENHRY and SYGVKD. This CDR3 contains 17 residues. Trimming cost V 8 bases and J 8 bases; bases outside gene matches: 21. This CDR3 is CAISASPVGGRNHEQFF. CDR3 sequence (DNA): TGTGCCATCTCCGCGAGCCCCGTCGGGGGGAGGAATCATGAGCAGTTCTTC.

Only a few counts were recorded for this clonotype. This chain uses TRBV7-9 with TRBJ2-7; 7 bases align to TRBD1. CDR3 size: 15 residues. V shed 6 bases and J 7 bases; nucleotides not matched to a gene: 15. In germline, CDR1 is SEHNR, CDR2 FQNEAQ (reference sequence). The CDR3 nucleotides are TGTGCCAGCAGAAGATCCCCCGAGACAGGGAATGAGCAGTACTTC. Translated, it gives CASRRSPETGNEQYF.